The 10 T cell receptor beta chains given below trace back to one sample, sequenced in a study of CD8 T cells in Susac syndrome. Random hexamers were used to reverse transcribe the RNA input (about 0.5 to 1 ug). From the immunoSEQ multiplex PCR reads, TCRdb called clonotypes with MiXCR, one entry per CDR3 protein. This repertoire shows 300,000 to 350,000 distinct CDR3 sequences, about 90% found once; its top ten account for more than 0.06%. Input material: CD4+ T cells from PBMCs. The receptor source for this set is a human donor with multiple sclerosis.

Only one count was recorded for this clonotype. The rearrangement links TRBV5-4 to TRBJ2-3; D possibly uses TRBD1 or TRBD2 (6 bases each). Germline lookup yields CDR1 SGHNT and CDR2 YYREEE (reference sequence). V was pared by 10 bases and J by 6 bases, with 18 bases between. There are 13 residues in the CDR3. Here the CDR3 reads CAWYKGGADTQYF. The DNA of the CDR3 is TGTGCCTGGTATAAGGGGGGCGCGGATACGCAGTATTTT.

Regarding this clonotype: The junction differs from germline at one of its ends, possibly a read error. V usage is TRBV5-1 and J usage is TRBJ1-2; TRBD1 might be the D (5 bases). CDR3 length: 14 amino acids. Germline CDR1 reads SGHRS; CDR2 reads YFSETQ. The CDR3 is CASNLGGDLRGYTF. In DNA, the CDR3 is TGCGCCAGCAACTTGGGAGGGGATCTTCGGGGCTACACCTTC.

The rearrangement uses TRBV6-2 or TRBV6-3 and TRBJ2-7, with TRBD1 identical over 7 bases. Germline CDR1 is MNHEY and CDR2 is SVGEGT. This CDR3 is built from 13 residues. V was pared by 5 bases and J by 2 bases, with 3 bases of the junction left unmatched. The CDR3 sequence: CASSKQGTYEQYF. For the CDR3, the DNA is TGTGCCAGCAGTAAACAGGGGACCTACGAGCAGTACTTC.

This clonotype occurred once. The V call is TRBV30, the J call TRBJ1-2; a weak D match, TRBD1 (5 bases). Germline V lookup: CDR1 GTSNPN, CDR2 SVGIG (reference sequence). The V end was cut by 5 bases, the J end by 8 bases, with 18 bases between. The CDR3 spans 13 residues. The CDR3 spells CAWSSGSSSGYTF. CDR3 nucleotides: TGTGCCTGGTCTTCAGGGTCTTCCTCGGGCTACACCTTC.

The DNA for the CDR3 is TGCAGTGCTAGAGTTCCAGGGCGAAGGTGGGAAGCTTTCTTT. It codes for CSARVPGRRWEAFF. The chain carries TRBV20-1 and TRBJ1-1; possible D gene TRBD1, 5 bases. Germline CDR1 DFQATT, CDR2 SNEGSKA (reference sequence). V was pared by 1 base and J by 8 bases, with 17 bases between. This CDR3 has 14 residues.

The V and J genes are TRBV27 and TRBJ1-4, with D possibly being TRBD1 (6 bases). V dropped 6 bases and J dropped 0 bases, with 11 bases sitting between them. CDR1 and CDR2 from the germline V gene are MNHEY and SMNVEV (reference sequence). CDR3 length: 15 amino acids. CDR3 DNA sequence: TGTGCCAGCAGCGCACAGGGTGCAACTAATGAAAAACTGTTTTTT. This gives the protein CASSAQGATNEKLFF. The full variable domain, its missing parts supplied by reference TRBV27 and TRBJ1-4, is EAQVTQNPRYLITVTGKKLTVTCSQNMNHEYMSWYRQDPGLGLRQIYYSMNVEVTDKGDVPEGYKVSRKEKRNFPLILESPSPNQTSLYFCASSAQGATNEKLFFGSGTQLSVL.

In this sample, this clonotype turned up once. V and J are TRBV7-2 and TRBJ2-1; 14 nucleotides align to TRBD2. CDR1 and CDR2 from the germline V gene are SGHTA and FQGNSA. The ends lost 5 bases at V and 8 bases at J; junction bases unmatched: 5. The CDR3 is 15 residues long. For the CDR3, the DNA is TGTGCCAGCAGCACTGGACTAGCGGGGGGCTATGAGCAGTTCTTC. It yields the protein CASSTGLAGGYEQFF.

This clonotype has a single count. The chain uses TRBV19 and TRBJ1-6, with D maybe TRBD1 (6 bases). V lost 5 bases and J 0 bases, leaving 17 bases between the germline ends. CDR1 and CDR2 from the germline V gene are LNHDA and SQIVND (reference sequence). The CDR3 is 18 amino acids. CDR3 amino acids: CASSLGHLVASYNSPLHF. CDR3 nucleotides: TGTGCCAGTAGTTTGGGACACCTAGTAGCCTCCTATAATTCACCCCTCCACTTT.

The rearrangement links TRBV12-5 to TRBJ2-7, with D unresolved. The CDR3 is 14 amino acids. V lost 5 bases and J 4 bases, leaving 15 bases between the germline ends. Germline V gene data show CDR1 as LGHNT and CDR2 as FRNRAP. The CDR3 reads CASGLLSKSYEQYF. The CDR3 coding sequence is TGTGCTAGTGGTCTACTGTCCAAGAGTTACGAGCAGTACTTC.

The chain recombines TRBV5-6 with TRBJ2-6, with 7 bases lining up with TRBD2. This CDR3 has 20 amino acids. V dropped 0 bases and J dropped 4; count of bases not matched to a gene: 16. Germline lookup yields CDR1 SGHDT and CDR2 YYEEEE. Here the CDR3 reads CASSLAGVGLVSGGANVLTF. For the CDR3, the DNA is TGTGCCAGCAGCTTGGCCGGCGTCGGACTAGTGTCGGGAGGGGCCAACGTCCTGACTTTC.